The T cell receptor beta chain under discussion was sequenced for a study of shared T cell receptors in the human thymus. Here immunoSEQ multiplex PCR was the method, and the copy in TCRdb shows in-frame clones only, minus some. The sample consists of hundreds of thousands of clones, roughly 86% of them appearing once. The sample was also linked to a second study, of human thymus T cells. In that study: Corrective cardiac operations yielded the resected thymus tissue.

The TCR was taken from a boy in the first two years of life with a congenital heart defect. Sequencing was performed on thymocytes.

CDR3 amino acids: CSVGQGSNYGYTF. The CDR3 DNA reads TGCAGCGTTGGACAGGGTAGTAACTATGGCTACACCTTC. This chain uses TRBV29-1 with TRBJ1-2; 7 positions match TRBD1. The CDR3 length is 13 residues. Germline CDR1 reads SQVTM; CDR2 reads ANQGSEA. J was trimmed by 1 base and V by 4 bases; bases with no gene match: 3. Looking up the rest from reference TRBV29-1 and TRBJ1-2 gives the full variable domain: SAVISQKPSRDICQRGTSLTIQCQVDSQVTMMFWYRQQPGQSLTLIATANQGSEATYESGFVIDKFPISRPNLTFSTLTVSNMSPEDSSIYLCSVGQGSNYGYTFGSGTRLTVV.